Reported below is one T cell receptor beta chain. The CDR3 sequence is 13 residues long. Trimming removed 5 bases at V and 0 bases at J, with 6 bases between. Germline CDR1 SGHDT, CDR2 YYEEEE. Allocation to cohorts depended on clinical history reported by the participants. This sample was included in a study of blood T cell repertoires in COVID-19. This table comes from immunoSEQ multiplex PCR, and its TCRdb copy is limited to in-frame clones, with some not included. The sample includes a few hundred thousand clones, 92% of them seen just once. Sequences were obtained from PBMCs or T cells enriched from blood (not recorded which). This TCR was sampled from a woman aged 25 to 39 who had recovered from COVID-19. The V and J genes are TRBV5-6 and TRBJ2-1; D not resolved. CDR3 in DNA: TGTGCCAGCAGACGGAGCTCCTACAATGAGCAGTTCTTC. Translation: CASRRSSYNEQFF.